These 11 T cell receptor beta chains originate from one sample sequenced in a study of T cell responses to AZD1222 COVID-19 vaccine. Measured with immunoSEQ multiplex PCR; TCRdb has only the in-frame clones, and not every one. The sample has roughly 120,000 clones, 94% seen once; the top ten hold roughly 6.6%. This sample comprised peripheral blood, obtained on day 0 of AZD1222 vaccination. Receptors were obtained from an adult in good health.

The chain couples TRBV7-2 to TRBJ1-2; 9 bases align to TRBD1. This CDR3 is 15 amino acids long. J gave up 4 bases and V 5 bases, and 8 bases lay outside the gene matches. Germline V gives CDR1 SGHTA, CDR2 FQGNSA. The CDR3 coding sequence is TGTGCCAGCAGCCTAAGACAGGGGGAGGGCTATGGCTACACCTTC. It yields the protein CASSLRQGEGYGYTF. Full variable domain (remainder filled in from reference TRBV7-2 and TRBJ1-2): GAGVSQSPSNKVTEKGKDVELRCDPISGHTALYWYRQSLGQGLEFLIYFQGNSAPDKSGLPSDRFSAERTGGSVSTLTIQRTQQEDSAVYLCASSLRQGEGYGYTFGSGTRLTVV.

V usage is TRBV5-4 and J usage is TRBJ1-2; D gene uncertain. V was clipped by 1 base and J by 0 bases, with 7 bases between them. CDR1 is SGHNT and CDR2 is YYREEE in the germline V gene (reference sequence). This CDR3 contains 14 residues. CDR3 bases: TGTGCCAGCAGCTTGTCGGGGACTAACTATGGCTACACCTTC. Translation: CASSLSGTNYGYTF.

This clone was detected once. V usage is TRBV28 and J usage is TRBJ2-1; 8 nucleotides agree with TRBD2. Germline CDR1 is MDHEN and CDR2 is SYDVKM. The V and J ends lost 3 bases and 1 base, in that order; junction bases with no gene match: 8. This CDR3 has 17 residues. The CDR3 DNA follows: TGTGCCAGCAGTTTCATGGGACTAGACGCTTCCTACAATGAGCAGTTCTTC. This translates into CASSFMGLDASYNEQFF.

This chain uses TRBV7-3 with TRBJ2-1, with D uncertain. The CDR3 covers 15 residues. V lost 7 bases and J 4 bases, leaving 17 bases between the germline ends. Germline CDR1 SGHTA, CDR2 FQGTGA. This CDR3 reads CASTPWSSRYNEQFF. The CDR3 bases are TGTGCCAGCACCCCGTGGAGTTCCAGATACAATGAGCAGTTCTTC.

This chain uses TRBV6-5 with TRBJ1-2; the D is unclear. The CDR3 loop spans 13 amino acids. Germline loops: CDR1 MNHEY, CDR2 SVGAGI. Between the trimmed V and J ends, which lost 2 bases and 5 bases, there was a span of 9 bases. CDR3 amino acids: CASSYPPGYGYTF. The DNA for the CDR3 is TGTGCCAGCAGTTACCCGCCAGGATATGGCTACACCTTC.

The gene calls are TRBV6-5 and TRBJ2-1; maybe TRBD2 (5 bases). The CDR3 has 15 residues. V gave up 5 bases and J gave up 3 bases, with 14 bases separating them. CDR1 and CDR2 (germline): MNHEY, SVGAGI. This CDR3 reads CASSPGISDYNEQFF. CDR3 DNA: TGTGCCAGCAGTCCCGGGATAAGCGACTACAATGAGCAGTTCTTC.

This sequence joins TRBV4-2 and TRBJ2-1, with 11 bases identical to TRBD2. Germline V gives CDR1 LGHNA, CDR2 YNFKEQ. This CDR3 region has 18 residues. With V trimmed by 0 bases and J by 8 bases, 12 bases remained unmatched. DNA for the CDR3: TGTGCCAGCAGCCAAGATTTAGCGGCTAGCGGGAGGAGGGATGAGCAGTTCTTC. Translating it yields CASSQDLAASGRRDEQFF.

The chain employs TRBV6-1 and TRBJ2-5; D is unresolved. The V end lost 1 base, the J end lost 5 bases, and 11 bases lay between the germline ends. This CDR3 is 14 amino acids long. Germline lookup yields CDR1 MNHNS and CDR2 SASEGT. The CDR3 nucleotides are TGTGCCAGCAGTGAAGGACCCGAAGGTGAGACCCAGTACTTC. Translated, it gives CASSEGPEGETQYF.

The chain is built from TRBV4-1 and TRBJ1-1; no reliable D call. This CDR3 region has 13 residues. The germline V and J ends were trimmed by 1 base and 11 bases, with 14 bases remaining between them. Looked up from germline, CDR1 is MGHRA and CDR2 is YSYEKL. The chain's CDR3 is CASSQAISEDAFF. Here the CDR3 DNA reads TGCGCCAGCAGCCAAGCCATTTCCGAAGATGCTTTCTTT.

The rearrangement uses TRBV19 and TRBJ2-7, with D perhaps given as TRBD1 or TRBD2 (5 bases each). This CDR3 has 14 amino acids. Looked up from germline, CDR1 is LNHDA and CDR2 is SQIVND (reference sequence). V gave up 4 bases and J gave up 3 bases, with 13 bases separating them. This CDR3 is CASSTSGPSYEQYF. CDR3 DNA: TGTGCCAGTAGTACCTCGGGACCTAGCTACGAGCAGTACTTC.

The V and J genes are TRBV7-2 and TRBJ2-5; 7 bases match TRBD2. CDR3 length: 14 residues. CDR1 is SGHTA and CDR2 is FQGNSA in the germline V gene. Trimming took 5 bases from V and 2 from J; bases not matched to a gene: 5. CDR3 in amino acids: CASSMTGGQETQYF. In DNA form, the CDR3 reads TGTGCCAGCAGCATGACGGGGGGTCAAGAGACCCAGTACTTC.